This TCR beta chain was profiled in a study of PD-1 blockade in classical Hodgkin lymphoma. Looking at the study overall: Administration of nivolumab to patients was at 3 mg/kg intravenously every 2 weeks.

Some clones are missing from TCRdb's copy, which holds only in-frame ones; the method was immunoSEQ multiplex PCR. Here the sample spans around 41,000 clones, over 65% being singletons. All patients experienced relapse after autologous stem cell transplantation, and brentuximab vedotin exposure was variable. Deletions cut 6 bases from V and 0 bases from J, with 12 bases between. Germline V lookup: CDR1 MNHNS, CDR2 SASEGT. The CDR3 has 15 amino acids. By its share, this clone is medium-sized. The chain combines TRBV6-1 with TRBJ1-5; D remains unclear. The sequencing used peripheral blood mononuclear cells (PBMCs), collected at baseline. The clonotype originates from a human donor with classical Hodgkin lymphoma. The CDR3 region is CASRGPALSNQPQHF. CDR3 nucleotide sequence: TGTGCCAGCAGGGGTCCAGCCCTTAGCAATCAGCCCCAGCATTTT.